This passage covers 22 T cell receptor beta chains from one sample sequenced in a study of T cell responses to AZD1222 COVID-19 vaccine. The data were produced by immunoSEQ multiplex PCR, yet TCRdb's version contains in-frame clones alone and is incomplete. Of approximately 77,000 clones in the sample, about 90% are singletons; the top ten hold around 7.1%. This specimen consisted of peripheral blood, obtained on day 0 of MenACWY control vaccination. These receptors were obtained from an adult in good health.

This chain links TRBV3-1 (or the pseudogene TRBV3-2) with TRBJ2-4; D is possibly TRBD1 (6 bases). This CDR3 region has 17 residues. Trimming took 0 bases from V and 0 from J, leaving 12 bases between them. Per germline, CDR1 LGHDT and CDR2 YNNKEL (reference sequence). CDR3 in amino acids: CASSQEPGQLAKNIQYF. DNA of the CDR3: TGTGCCAGCAGCCAAGAGCCGGGACAACTAGCCAAAAACATTCAGTACTTC.

This clone was counted a single time. The chain is built from TRBV5-6 and TRBJ2-3; TRBD1 matches 9 bases. The germline CDR1 and CDR2 sequences are SGHDT and YYEEEE. Trimming cost V 5 bases and J 6 bases; bases outside gene matches: 10. The CDR3 sequence is 15 residues long. The CDR3, as DNA: TGTGCCAGCAGGCCTCCGGGACAGGGTGGCGATACGCAGTATTTT. Amino acids: CASRPPGQGGDTQYF.

The chain joins TRBV5-1 to TRBJ1-1, with D unclear. The CDR3 runs 15 residues. Per germline, CDR1 SGHRS and CDR2 YFSETQ. Trimming removed 4 bases at V and 1 base at J, with 14 bases between. The CDR3 DNA reads TGCGCCAGCAGCGGAGCGGGGAGTAAGAACACTGAAGCTTTCTTT. Its protein product is CASSGAGSKNTEAFF.

The genes are TRBV9 and TRBJ2-4, with 12 bases lining up with TRBD2. Germline V gene lookup returns CDR1 SGDLS and CDR2 YYNGEE. V lost 3 bases and J lost 8; bases outside the gene matches: 6. CDR3 size: 15 residues. The CDR3 DNA reads TGTGCCAGCAGCGAGACTAGCGGGGGAACACACATTCAGTACTTC. It encodes CASSETSGGTHIQYF.

The genes are TRBV7-2 and TRBJ2-7; 7 bases are a match to TRBD1. Germline lookup yields CDR1 SGHTA and CDR2 FQGNSA. CDR3 length: 14 amino acids. Trimming cost V 4 bases and J 0 bases; bases outside gene matches: 3. CDR3 bases: TGTGCCAGCAGCTGGACAGGCACCTCCTACGAGCAGTACTTC. Protein product: CASSWTGTSYEQYF.

The V gene is TRBV3-1 (or the pseudogene TRBV3-2), the J gene TRBJ2-5, with 9 bases aligning to TRBD2. V lost 2 bases, J lost 5 bases, and 3 bases stayed unmatched. Germline CDR1 reads LGHDT; CDR2 reads YNNKEL (reference sequence). This CDR3 comprises 14 residues. Written as DNA, the CDR3 is TGTGCCAGCAGCCAATGGCGGGGGGGGGAGACCCAGTACTTC. It codes for CASSQWRGGETQYF.

V usage is TRBV7-9 and J usage is TRBJ2-7; the D gene is possibly TRBD1 (6 bases). Looked up from germline, CDR1 is SEHNR and CDR2 is FQNEAQ (reference sequence). Trimming shortened V by 5 bases and J by 0 bases, and 20 bases separated the two germline ends. This CDR3 has 17 amino acids. The CDR3 loop reads CASSPQGTGAASYEQYF. For the CDR3, the DNA is TGTGCCAGCAGCCCACAGGGAACCGGGGCTGCCTCCTACGAGCAGTACTTC.

The rearrangement joins TRBV5-5 to TRBJ1-3, with unresolved D. Per the germline V gene, CDR1 is SGHKS and CDR2 is YYEKEE (reference sequence). Between the trimmed V and J ends, which lost 1 base and 0 bases, there was a span of 5 bases. The CDR3 runs to 14 residues. CDR3 loop: CASSLPGSGNTIYF. The CDR3 DNA reads TGTGCCAGCAGCTTGCCTGGCTCTGGAAACACCATATATTTT.

The chain recombines TRBV12-3 or TRBV12-4 with TRBJ1-3; D ambiguous. Trimming shortened V by 1 base and J by 8 bases, and 3 bases separated the two germline ends. The CDR3 loop spans 11 amino acids. CDR3 nucleotide sequence: TGTGCCAGCAGTTTAGGCCACACCATATATTTT. Translated, it gives CASSLGHTIYF.

The chain employs TRBV3-1 (or the pseudogene TRBV3-2) and TRBJ2-1; D is unclear. CDR1 and CDR2 from the germline V gene are LGHDT and YNNKEL (reference sequence). CDR3 length: 13 amino acids. Deletions cut 4 bases from V and 3 bases from J, with 7 bases between. The CDR3 nucleotides are TGTGCCAGCAGCCTAGACCTCTACAATGAGCAGTTCTTC. Its translation is CASSLDLYNEQFF.

V is TRBV19 and J is TRBJ1-1; 8 bases are a match to TRBD1. After removal of 9 bases from V and 7 bases from J, the junction contained 19 bases not matched to a gene. Germline CDR1 and CDR2: LNHDA and SQIVND (reference sequence). The CDR3 length is 16 residues. This chain's CDR3 is CASRRMSRGLSGEAFF. CDR3 nucleotides: TGTGCCAGCAGGAGGATGAGCAGGGGGCTTTCTGGTGAAGCTTTCTTT.

This clone was recorded once. The CDR3 reads CASSTQRGGAQPQHF. CDR3 sequence (DNA): TGTGCCAGTAGTACGCAGAGGGGTGGTGCTCAGCCCCAGCATTTT. The rearrangement uses TRBV19 and TRBJ1-5, with D maybe TRBD1 (5 bases). Deletions cut 4 bases from V and 6 bases from J, with 16 bases between. The germline V gene encodes CDR1 LNHDA and CDR2 SQIVND (reference sequence). This CDR3 contains 15 residues. The whole variable domain, filled in from reference TRBV19 and TRBJ1-5, reads DGGITQSPKYLFRKEGQNVTLSCEQNLNHDAMYWYRQDPGQGLRLIYYSQIVNDFQKGDIAEGYSVSREKKESFPLTVTSAQKNPTAFYLCASSTQRGGAQPQHFGDGTRLSIL.

CDR3 protein: CASSVEGKGEKLFF. The DNA for the CDR3 is TGTGCCAGCAGCGTAGAGGGTAAGGGTGAAAAACTGTTTTTT. The chain couples TRBV9 to TRBJ1-4; no definite D call. V shed 0 bases and J shed 7 bases, with 10 bases lying between them. The CDR3 extends over 14 amino acids. Germline CDR1 reads SGDLS; CDR2 reads YYNGEE.

The chain employs TRBV24-1 and TRBJ2-1; D unresolved. The germline CDR1 and CDR2 sequences are KGHDR and SFDVKD. The CDR3 covers 13 residues. V was trimmed by 3 bases and J by 5 bases, leaving 7 bases between them. The CDR3 sequence is CATSDATNNEQFF. The CDR3 coding sequence is TGTGCCACCAGTGATGCCACCAACAATGAGCAGTTCTTC.

This clone appeared a single time. V usage is TRBV6-5 and J usage is TRBJ1-6; D gene unclear. Germline V gives CDR1 MNHEY, CDR2 SVGAGI. V gave up 5 bases and J gave up 5 bases, with 10 bases separating them. There are 14 residues in the CDR3. This chain's CDR3 is CASSKTQHNSPLHF. The CDR3 DNA reads TGTGCCAGCAGTAAAACACAGCATAATTCACCCCTCCACTTT.

The chain employs TRBV19 and TRBJ2-2; 8 bases are a match to TRBD1. J was trimmed by 4 bases and V by 7 bases; bases with no gene match: 5. CDR1 is LNHDA, CDR2 SQIVND, per germline (reference sequence). The CDR3 loop spans 14 amino acids. For the CDR3, the DNA is TGTGCCAGTATGAGGACAGGGTTCACCGGGGAGCTGTTTTTT. Its protein product is CASMRTGFTGELFF.

DNA of the CDR3: TGCGCCAGCTCTGATAGGGCGAACACCGGGGAGCTGTTTTTT. It codes for CASSDRANTGELFF. The chain links TRBV4-3 to TRBJ2-2; D call uncertain. The CDR3 loop spans 14 amino acids. V dropped 8 bases and J dropped 0 bases, with 10 bases sitting between them. Germline V gene lookup returns CDR1 LGHNA and CDR2 YSLEER.

The rearrangement links TRBV2 to TRBJ2-1; 9 bases are shared with TRBD2. The CDR3 runs to 16 residues. The germline V gene has CDR1 SNHLY and CDR2 FYNNEI. Losses at the gene ends were 2 bases for V and 5 bases for J; bases not matched to a gene: 7. The chain's CDR3 is CASSEFQGGGDNEQFF. The CDR3, as DNA: TGTGCCAGCAGTGAATTTCAGGGCGGGGGGGACAATGAGCAGTTCTTC.

This clone was counted once. The V call is TRBV7-9, the J call TRBJ2-7; 10 bases line up with TRBD1. CDR1 and CDR2 (germline): SEHNR, FQNEAQ (reference sequence). The V and J ends lost 6 bases and 5 bases, in that order; junction bases with no gene match: 10. The CDR3 has 15 residues. The chain's CDR3 is CASRSTGQGFHEQYF. The DNA for the CDR3 is TGTGCCAGCAGGTCTACGGGACAGGGGTTCCACGAGCAGTACTTC.

V is TRBV7-2 and J is TRBJ2-7, with 9 bases fitting TRBD1. Germline values: CDR1 SGHTA, CDR2 FQGNSA. V dropped 0 bases and J dropped 5; count of bases not matched to a gene: 5. This CDR3 is 15 amino acids long. The CDR3 spells CASSLAGQGLHEQYF. The CDR3 coding sequence is TGTGCCAGCAGCTTAGCGGGACAGGGTCTTCACGAGCAGTACTTC.

The CDR3 sequence: CASSGGTRVTDTQYF. The CDR3 region has the DNA TGCGCCAGCAGCGGGGGGACGAGGGTAACAGATACGCAGTATTTT. The chain is built from TRBV5-1 and TRBJ2-3; D is perhaps TRBD2 (6 bases). Looked up from germline, CDR1 is SGHRS and CDR2 is YFSETQ. V lost 4 bases and J lost 3, with 15 bases in between. CDR3 length: 15 amino acids.

The J gene is TRBJ2-5, the V gene TRBV6-6; 9 bases are shared with TRBD2. The germline V gene encodes CDR1 MNHNY and CDR2 SVGAGI (reference sequence). The CDR3 has 16 residues. The V and J ends lost 4 bases and 2 bases, in that order; junction bases with no gene match: 8. CDR3 residues: CASSFPAGGVQETQYF. The CDR3 DNA sequence: TGTGCCAGCAGTTTTCCAGCGGGGGGCGTACAAGAGACCCAGTACTTC.